One sample yielded the 15 T cell receptor beta chains listed below, sequenced in a study of identical twins. TCRdb re-called the 5' RACE reads with MiXCR, one entry per CDR3 protein. The sample records more than 600,000 distinct CDR3 sequences, 18% being singletons. The sample was also reused in another study, on T cells expressing NK-cell markers.

The sequenced sample was PBMCs. The receptors were sampled from a young woman in good health.

This clonotype turned up a few times. The chain uses TRBV10-3 and TRBJ2-3; the match to TRBD2 covers 7 bases. Germline V gene data show CDR1 as ENHRY and CDR2 as SYGVKD. The CDR3 has 13 amino acids. Unmatched junction bases numbered 2, after V lost 4 bases and J lost 4 bases. The CDR3, as DNA: TGTGCCATCAGTGGGACTAGTGCAGATACGCAGTATTTT. Translation: CAISGTSADTQYF.

This clonotype was seen only a few times. The gene calls are TRBV9 and TRBJ2-3; D remains ambiguous. Germline CDR1 SGDLS, CDR2 YYNGEE. The length of the CDR3 is 13 residues. The V gene lost 3 bases and the J gene lost 1 base, with 6 bases spanning the gap. CDR3 loop: CASSAQGTDTQYF. DNA for the CDR3: TGTGCCAGCAGCGCCCAGGGCACAGATACGCAGTATTTT.

This clonotype has a handful of counts. The V call is TRBV11-2, the J call TRBJ2-2, with TRBD1 matching 10 bases. The V gene's germline CDR1 is SGHAT and CDR2 FQNNGV. The ends lost 4 bases at V and 5 bases at J; junction bases unmatched: 1. This CDR3 has 14 amino acids. Here the CDR3 DNA reads TGTGCCAGCAGCTGGGACAGGGGAACCGGGGAGCTGTTTTTT. This encodes CASSWDRGTGELFF. The full variable domain, its missing parts supplied by reference TRBV11-2 and TRBJ2-2, is EAGVAQSPRYKIIEKRQSVAFWCNPISGHATLYWYQQILGQGPKLLIQFQNNGVVDDSQLPKDRFSAERLKGVDSTLKIQPAKLEDSAVYLCASSWDRGTGELFFGEGSRLTVL.

This clonotype has more than one count but fewer than ten. The chain has TRBV29-1 and TRBJ1-2; perhaps TRBD1 as D (5 bases). The CDR3 runs 13 residues. Germline V CDR1 and CDR2: SQVTM, ANQGSEA. With 7 bases removed from V and 5 bases from J, the gap between germline ends came to 17 bases. CDR3 sequence reads: CSASRGGRYGYTF. The CDR3 nucleotides are TGCAGCGCCTCTCGGGGGGGTCGGTATGGCTACACCTTC.

In its sample, this clonotype was seen a few times. The chain is built from TRBV7-9 and TRBJ2-7; TRBD2 agrees at 8 bases. Losses at the gene ends were 4 bases for V and 4 bases for J; bases not matched to a gene: 15. This CDR3 comprises 17 residues. The V gene's germline CDR1 is SEHNR and CDR2 FQNEAQ (reference sequence). Here the CDR3 reads CASSSRKRGGRTYEQYF. The CDR3 region has the DNA TGTGCCAGCAGCTCCCGAAAAAGGGGCGGGAGGACTTACGAGCAGTACTTC.

This clonotype was counted between two and nine times. V usage is TRBV5-1 and J usage is TRBJ1-1, with D hard to call. Per the germline V gene, CDR1 is SGHRS and CDR2 is YFSETQ. The V end was cut by 0 bases, the J end by 9 bases, with 9 bases between. The length of the CDR3 is 12 residues. The CDR3 nucleotides are TGCGCCAGCAGCTTGGATTCAGAGAAAGCTTTCTTT. Protein product: CASSLDSEKAFF. Based on the CDR3 plus reference TRBV5-1 and TRBJ1-1, the full variable domain is KAGVTQTPRYLIKTRGQQVTLSCSPISGHRSVSWYQQTPGQGLQFLFEYFSETQRNKGNFPGRFSGRQFSNSRSEMNVSTLELGDSALYLCASSLDSEKAFFGQGTRLTVV.

This clonotype was seen more than once but under ten times. The rearrangement joins TRBV9 to TRBJ2-3; D not certain. There are 14 residues in the CDR3. Trimming removed 3 bases at V and 6 bases at J, with 14 bases between. In germline, CDR1 is SGDLS, CDR2 YYNGEE. The DNA for the CDR3 is TGTGCCAGCAGCGGCCGGCCCTCTGGGGATACGCAGTATTTT. Translating gives CASSGRPSGDTQYF.

The V call is TRBV18, the J call TRBJ2-1; TRBD2 agrees at 8 bases. V shed 2 bases, J shed 4 bases, and the junction held 10 bases outside the gene matches. The germline V gene encodes CDR1 KGHSH and CDR2 LQKENI. The CDR3 is 17 amino acids. CDR3 region: CASSPIPPAGGYNEQFF. Here the CDR3 DNA reads TGTGCCAGCTCACCAATTCCTCCCGCGGGGGGATACAATGAGCAGTTCTTC.

This clonotype was seen more than once but under ten times. The chain links TRBV5-1 to TRBJ1-6; D is perhaps TRBD1 (6 bases). Deletions cut 2 bases from V and 7 bases from J, with 13 bases between. The CDR3 spans 15 residues. CDR1 and CDR2 from the germline V gene are SGHRS and YFSETQ. The CDR3 nucleotides read TGCGCCAGCAGCTTAACCGGGGGCGAGAATTCACCCCTCCACTTT. Its translation is CASSLTGGENSPLHF.

The chain joins TRBV20-1 to TRBJ2-5; D might be TRBD2 (5 bases). The CDR3 sequence is 14 residues long. In germline, CDR1 is DFQATT, CDR2 SNEGSKA (reference sequence). V was cut by 3 bases and J by 2 bases, with 13 bases left in between. The CDR3 nucleotides are TGCAGTGCTAGTGCGTTACTAGGGCAAGAGACCCAGTACTTC. This gives the protein CSASALLGQETQYF.

Only a few counts were recorded for this clonotype. This sequence joins TRBV7-8 and TRBJ2-2; D is possibly TRBD1 (6 bases). Trimming took 1 base from V and 1 from J, leaving 13 bases between them. Germline-derived CDR1 and CDR2 are SGHVS and FQNEAQ. CDR3 length: 17 residues. CDR3 DNA sequence: TGTGCCAGCAGCTTAGGAGTTACGGGACAGAACACCGGGGAGCTGTTTTTT. It specifies CASSLGVTGQNTGELFF.

This chain uses TRBV5-1 with TRBJ1-6, with D unresolved. This CDR3 spans 17 amino acids. Germline V CDR1 and CDR2: SGHRS, YFSETQ. The ends were cut back, 0 bases at V and 2 bases at J, with 12 bases in the middle. CDR3 in amino acids: CASSLVGGPTYNSPLHF. The CDR3 coding sequence is TGCGCCAGCAGCTTGGTCGGAGGGCCGACCTATAATTCACCCCTCCACTTT.

The chain is built from TRBV12-3 or TRBV12-4 and TRBJ1-2; possibly TRBD1 for D (6 bases). V dropped 6 bases and J dropped 5 bases, with 19 bases sitting between them. This CDR3 is 15 amino acids long. The CDR3 spells CASSSLRGGGYGYTF. The DNA for the CDR3 is TGTGCCAGCAGCAGCCTTCGGGGGGGCGGATATGGCTACACCTTC.

At least ten counts were recorded for this clonotype. The chain carries TRBV5-1 and TRBJ1-1; D might be TRBD1 (5 bases). Germline loops: CDR1 SGHRS, CDR2 YFSETQ. V lost 1 base, J lost 0 bases, and 13 bases lay in between. This CDR3 comprises 16 residues. The CDR3 is CASSLYPPGLNTEAFF. In nucleotides, the CDR3 is TGCGCCAGCAGCTTGTACCCTCCGGGACTGAACACTGAAGCTTTCTTT.

This clonotype was counted a few times. The chain has TRBV11-1 and TRBJ2-3; 9 nucleotides agree with TRBD1. This CDR3 is built from 19 residues. J gave up 2 bases and V 7 bases, and 19 bases lay outside the gene matches. Germline V CDR1 and CDR2: SGHAT, FQDESV (reference sequence). CDR3 in DNA: TGTGCCAGCACTTCGGGACAGGGTCTGGGTCGGGACGACACAGATACGCAGTATTTT. Translated: CASTSGQGLGRDDTDTQYF.